This TCR beta chain comes out of a study of technical replicates of blood from a few donors. The table came from immunoSEQ multiplex PCR; TCRdb's copy has only in-frame clones and leaves some out. The sample comprises fewer than 110,000 clones, 96% of which are singletons, and over 0.2% rests with the top ten. The sequencing input was T cells isolated from PBMCs. The TCR originated in a human donor in good health.

The CDR3 here is CASSPRDRDWDTQYF. CDR3 in DNA: TGTGCCAGCAGCCCCCGGGACAGGGATTGGGATACGCAGTATTTT. The rearrangement joins TRBV5-4 to TRBJ2-3, with 9 nucleotides matching TRBD1. Germline V gene data show CDR1 as SGHNT and CDR2 as YYREEE (reference sequence). The V gene end was trimmed by 4 bases and the J gene end by 6 bases; junction bases not matched to a gene: 9. The CDR3 is made up of 15 amino acids.